This TCR beta chain stems from a study of beta chain features in type 1 diabetes (dated by TCRdb to about 2018). For context, the study as a whole: Patients and healthy donors did not differ in mean age, gender distribution, total cell number or subset yield. A total of about 100,000,000 sorted cells were examined across all samples, and RNA yield correlated strongly with the number of cells per subset. The study compared the TCRB repertoires of sorted circulating CD4+ T cell subsets in recently diagnosed type 1 diabetes patients with those in matched healthy donors. Regulatory and stem cell-like memory subsets were isolated from only 8 patients and roughly eight healthy donors, whereas naive and central memory subsets came from all 30 or so donors. What the study reported, not specific to this receptor: Type 1 diabetes patients showed a moderate but significant shortening of TCRB CDR3 length in all four CD4+ subsets. The naive, central memory and regulatory TCRB repertoires appeared to resemble one another more closely among patients than among healthy donors. Sequencing cDNA rather than genomic DNA could over-represent highly expressing activated cells, although activation and CD3 levels did not differ between groups. Fewer insertions and more nucleotide deletions at VDJ recombination sites were observed in patients with type 1 diabetes, implying thymic rearrangement abnormalities. PCR may preferentially amplify shorter templates, but because patient and control samples were amplified and corrected together, any resulting skew would affect both groups equally. Because small numbers of individuals were included in the HLA sub-analyses, any influence of HLA type on TCRB rearrangement was left unresolved.

Between the V and J ends, shortened by 4 bases and 2 bases respectively, the junction contains 17 bases. The germline V gene specifies MNHNS as CDR1 and SASEGT as CDR2. Spanning cysteine to phenylalanine, the CDR3 consists of 16 amino acids. The sequence is cut down to CDR3 DNA, 48 bases in frame from base 1. This clone was counted only a few times. This clone's antigen is unknown. There are no base qualities to consult, and no much larger clone falls within one base. The entire isolated RNA was reverse transcribed using the High Capacity cDNA Reverse Transcription Kit, and thus expressed TCRB transcripts were sequenced. Deep immunoSEQ sequencing was performed on naive, central memory and regulatory T cell samples, with an average of roughly 3.5 million total reads per sample. After sorted cells were lysed in RLT buffer, RNA was extracted with DNase-treated RNeasy Micro or Mini kits, with the choice depending on cell number. To prevent cross-contamination, each cell subset was processed individually, whereas patient and healthy donor samples were processed jointly. TCRB sequences were amplified from cDNA with the immunoSEQ multiplex PCR, producing 87-bp fragments spanning the CDR3 region. Sequencing of the amplicons was performed on the Illumina HiSeq platform. Per the original workflow: PCR bias was computationally corrected using synthetic template baselines, reads within Hamming distance 2 were collapsed, and singletons that could not be merged were discarded. By aligning reads against IMGT, V, D and J genes, CDR3 length, and insertions or deletions at six rearrangement sites were assigned. Within each subset, clonotype counts were normalized to the number of sorted cells before true diversity and Gini coefficients were calculated with the tcR R package. The overlap coefficient, calculated on TCRB nucleotide sequences, was used to quantify repertoire sharing. Out-of-frame TCRB sequences from naive cells were analyzed to stand in for the pre-selection repertoire. Not all clones reach the TCRdb copy of this immuneACCESS table, which keeps in-frame sequences only. Checked studies attribute under half of the gap to unresolved V genes and leave the rest unexplained. The D gene and trimming were derived from the DNA, and the V and J assignments and clone size from that table. For this sample the table gives around 600,000 clones, of which over 10% were detected only once. The ten most abundant clones make up 0.095% to 0.15% of the sample.

Each donor gave one peripheral blood draw, averaging approximately 0.12 L, which was collected into heparinised tubes. Naive, central memory, regulatory and stem cell-like memory CD4+ T cells were sorted on a BD FACSAria II using a panel including CD45RO, CCR7, CD25, CD127, CD95 and CD27. Every sorted population had a purity above 95%. PBMCs were isolated right away by Lymphoprep density gradient centrifugation and were stained directly, without culture. So that batch effects would be minimized, each experiment stained and sorted samples in pairs, pairing one healthy donor with one patient. The sequence joins TRBV6-1 to TRBJ1-1; the D gene is perhaps TRBD1, from 5 matching bases. Sequencing input: naive CD4+ T cells from blood. The sample's cell subset or site label is to be understood as: true naive CD4+ T cells. The receptor's source is a man aged 25 to 40 with type 1 diabetes. The DNA is TGTGCCAGCAGTGCAGGGTTCCGGGGAGTAAACACTGAAGCTTTCTTT. This encodes CASSAGFRGVNTEAFF.